Listed here are 32 T cell receptor beta chains from one sample, sequenced in a study of identical twins listed by TCRdb under 2016. Receptor libraries were prepared by 5' RACE. Sequencing relied on an Illumina HiSeq 2000. TCRdb's own reprocessing of the public reads used fastp at Q25 and MiXCR and kept productive beta chains. Identical CDR3 protein sequences are pooled into one entry, listed with their most common genes and DNA. Counted in this sample were around 1.7 million distinct CDR3 sequences; less than 35% of them appeared once. The ten largest clones represent about 0.25% of the sample. The source material was cord blood. The receptors here all came from a newborn girl in good health.

This clonotype was counted a few times. The chain is built from TRBV12-3 or TRBV12-4 and TRBJ1-6; possibly TRBD1 for D (6 bases). V was trimmed by 2 bases and J by 5 bases, leaving 16 bases between them. The CDR3 extends over 17 amino acids. The CDR3 spells CASSLSRGLDNNSPLHF. CDR3 sequence (DNA): TGTGCCAGCAGTTTATCTCGGGGGCTCGATAATAATTCACCCCTCCACTTT.

This sequence joins TRBV6-1 and TRBJ2-7; 7 bases fit TRBD1. From germline, CDR1 is MNHNS and CDR2 SASEGT. V trimming: 7 bases; J trimming: 3 bases; junction bases outside the gene matches: 3. This CDR3 region has 12 residues. CDR3: CASKQGRYEQYF. The CDR3 bases are TGTGCCAGCAAACAGGGGCGCTACGAGCAGTACTTC.

This clonotype was recorded many times. The CDR3, as DNA: TGCAGTGCCCCCCAGGGGGGATACGAGCAGTACTTC. This sequence encodes CSAPQGGYEQYF. The chain couples TRBV20-1 to TRBJ2-7, with D possibly matching TRBD1 (7 bases). CDR3 length: 12 amino acids. CDR1 DFQATT and CDR2 SNEGSKA come from the germline V gene (reference sequence). V was trimmed by 6 bases and J by 4 bases, leaving 13 bases between them.

This chain connects TRBV12-3 or TRBV12-4 to TRBJ1-5, with a weak D call TRBD1 (5 bases). Trimming removed 3 bases at V and 0 bases at J, with 12 bases between. This CDR3 has 16 residues. Here the CDR3 DNA reads TGTGCCAGCAGTTTCGGGACGGCCTATAGCAATCAGCCCCAGCATTTT. Amino acids: CASSFGTAYSNQPQHF.

This clonotype was seen many times. CDR3 in amino acids: CSVPRQGSYGYTF. For the CDR3, the DNA is TGCAGCGTACCGAGACAGGGGAGCTATGGCTACACCTTC. The rearrangement joins TRBV29-1 to TRBJ1-2; 8 bases line up with TRBD1. There are 13 residues in the CDR3. CDR1 is SQVTM and CDR2 is ANQGSEA in the germline V gene. Germline trimming cut 6 bases from V and 4 bases from J; bases unmatched to any gene: 7.

This clonotype was recorded once. The rearrangement links TRBV30 to TRBJ2-3; D uncertain. Trimming cost V 2 bases and J 6 bases, with 15 bases left between them. The CDR3 totals 14 residues. Germline loops: CDR1 GTSNPN, CDR2 SVGIG (reference sequence). DNA for the CDR3: TGTGCCTGGAGTAGATCGCATAATTCGGATACGCAGTATTTT. Translation gives CAWSRSHNSDTQYF. Together with reference TRBV30 and TRBJ2-3, the CDR3 gives the full variable domain: SQTIHQWPATLVQPVGSPLSLECTVEGTSNPNLYWYRQAAGRGLQLLFYSVGIGQISSEVPQNLSASRPQDRQFILSSKKLLLSDSGFYLCAWSRSHNSDTQYFGPGTRLTVL.

This chain connects TRBV10-3 to TRBJ1-1; D gene uncertain. The germline V and J ends were trimmed by 11 bases and 0 bases, with 10 bases remaining between them. The CDR3 extends over 12 amino acids. The germline CDR1 and CDR2 sequences are ENHRY and SYGVKD. CDR3 coding DNA: TGTGCCGTCGGGATAGTGAACACTGAAGCTTTCTTT. Residues: CAVGIVNTEAFF.

This clonotype was seen at least ten times. The chain joins TRBV10-3 to TRBJ1-2, with TRBD1 identical over 7 bases. The germline gives CDR1 ENHRY, CDR2 SYGVKD. This CDR3 spans 14 amino acids. The ends lost 2 bases at V and 4 bases at J; junction bases unmatched: 4. DNA of the CDR3: TGTGCCATCAGTGAGAGGACAGGTTCCTATGGCTACACCTTC. Translating it yields CAISERTGSYGYTF.

A remark on this clonotype: Its ends do not fully match the called genes, so a read error is possible. The chain recombines TRBV27 with TRBJ2-5; D not certain. Matching the DNA end better, TRBJ2-7 makes the J call doubtful. The CDR3 runs 13 residues. Germline V gene sequence: CDR1 MNHEY, CDR2 SMNVEV (reference sequence). Here the CDR3 reads CASRQRLSCEQYF. Here the CDR3 DNA reads TGTGCCAGCAGACAACGGCTTTCCTGCGAGCAGTACTTC.

This clonotype was seen many times. The chain employs TRBV6-1 and TRBJ1-2; TRBD1 matches at 8 bases. Germline lookup yields CDR1 MNHNS and CDR2 SASEGT. The CDR3 has 14 amino acids. V gave up 5 bases and J gave up 4 bases; unmatched junction bases: 6. CDR3: CASSLRTGLYGYTF. The DNA for the CDR3 is TGTGCCAGCAGTTTACGGACAGGGCTCTATGGCTACACCTTC.

The rearrangement links TRBV5-1 to TRBJ2-1, with D perhaps TRBD2 (6 bases). The end of the DNA is better explained by TRBJ2-7, so the J call may be wrong. The CDR3 contains 16 residues. Germline lookup yields CDR1 SGHRS and CDR2 YFSETQ. In DNA, the CDR3 is TGCGCCAGCAGCCTACCGGGACTCAGCTCCTACAATGAGCAGTACTTC. Amino acid sequence: CASSLPGLSSYNEQYF.

The chain joins TRBV7-2 to TRBJ1-1; no reliable D call. CDR3 length: 13 amino acids. With 5 bases removed from V and 1 base from J, the gap between germline ends came to 8 bases. Germline V CDR1 and CDR2: SGHTA, FQGNSA. CDR3 in DNA: TGTGCCAGCAGCATGCAACAGAACACTGAAGCTTTCTTT. The encoded protein is CASSMQQNTEAFF.

This clonotype came up a few times. The rearrangement links TRBV4-1 to TRBJ2-3; 8 bases align to TRBD2. Germline CDR1 MGHRA, CDR2 YSYEKL. This CDR3 has 19 amino acids. J lost 0 bases, V lost 2 bases, and 13 bases had no gene match. DNA of the CDR3: TGCGCCAGCAGCCAACGGTATACAGCGGGGGCAACTAGCACAGATACGCAGTATTTT. Amino acids: CASSQRYTAGATSTDTQYF.

V usage is TRBV6-5 and J usage is TRBJ1-6; D possibly corresponds to TRBD1 (5 bases). V lost 2 bases and J 0 bases, leaving 14 bases between the germline ends. The CDR3 is 18 amino acids. From germline, CDR1 is MNHEY and CDR2 SVGAGI. The CDR3 DNA follows: TGTGCCAGCAGTTACCACGGGACGGTCAGCTCCTATAATTCACCCCTCCACTTT. Residues: CASSYHGTVSSYNSPLHF.

This chain links TRBV9 with TRBJ2-1; D is ambiguous. The ends were cut back, 3 bases at V and 2 bases at J, with 18 bases in the middle. The germline V gene encodes CDR1 SGDLS and CDR2 YYNGEE. CDR3 length: 17 residues. CDR3 coding DNA: TGTGCCAGCAGCGACCGGAGTAGGGCAGGTCCCTACAATGAGCAGTTCTTC. Amino acid sequence: CASSDRSRAGPYNEQFF.

This clonotype was counted a few times. The chain joins TRBV20-1 to TRBJ2-1; D is unclear. This CDR3 region has 14 residues. Deletions cut 1 base from V and 7 bases from J, with 14 bases between. Germline values: CDR1 DFQATT, CDR2 SNEGSKA (reference sequence). The DNA of the CDR3 is TGCAGTGCTAGAGGCCCCCCACAGTTTAATGAGCAGTTCTTC. This translates into CSARGPPQFNEQFF.

The J gene is TRBJ2-1, the V gene TRBV5-1, with 8 bases aligning to TRBD1. Germline CDR1 is SGHRS and CDR2 is YFSETQ. The CDR3 contains 16 residues. J gave up 4 bases and V 0 bases, and 6 bases lay outside the gene matches. In nucleotides, the CDR3 is TGCGCCAGCAGCTTGGCATATGGACAGGGATACAATGAGCAGTTCTTC. Amino acid sequence: CASSLAYGQGYNEQFF.

This clonotype was seen only a few times. The chain links TRBV20-1 to TRBJ2-7; D not resolved. The CDR3 is made up of 16 amino acids. The germline V and J ends were trimmed by 2 bases and 3 bases, with 20 bases remaining between them. Germline-derived CDR1 and CDR2 are DFQATT and SNEGSKA (reference sequence). CDR3 nucleotide sequence: TGCAGTGCTAGATTAGGCAACTACCGAAAAGGCTACGAGCAGTACTTC. This gives the protein CSARLGNYRKGYEQYF.

This chain joins TRBV20-1 and TRBJ2-7, with 9 nucleotides matching TRBD2. The CDR3 sequence is 13 residues long. The V gene end was trimmed by 6 bases and the J gene end by 7 bases; junction bases not matched to a gene: 10. CDR1 DFQATT and CDR2 SNEGSKA come from the germline V gene (reference sequence). As DNA, the CDR3 is TGCAGTGCAAATAGCGGGAGCAAGTATGAGCAGTACTTC. It translates to CSANSGSKYEQYF.

The rearrangement uses TRBV6-1 and TRBJ2-5; TRBD1 might be the D (5 bases). The CDR3 consists of 14 residues. Germline CDR1 reads MNHNS; CDR2 reads SASEGT. V was shortened by 7 bases and J by 2 bases, with 14 bases between the two germline ends. The CDR3 protein is CASKELQDQETQYF. In DNA, the CDR3 is TGTGCCAGCAAGGAATTACAGGATCAAGAGACCCAGTACTTC.

The CDR3 region has the DNA TGCAGTGCTAGACACGACAGGGGGCACAATGAGCAGTTCTTC. Translating gives CSARHDRGHNEQFF. The J gene is TRBJ2-1, the V gene TRBV20-1; 10 bases fit TRBD1. J lost 5 bases, V lost 2 bases, and 3 bases had no gene match. The CDR3 loop spans 14 amino acids. Germline CDR1 and CDR2: DFQATT and SNEGSKA (reference sequence).

This clonotype showed up many times. This chain links TRBV4-2 with TRBJ2-3; the D is unclear. Germline V lookup: CDR1 LGHNA, CDR2 YNFKEQ. V gave up 0 bases and J gave up 2 bases, with 9 bases separating them. This CDR3 contains 15 residues. In DNA form, the CDR3 reads TGTGCCAGCAGCCAAGATAACACACACACAGATACGCAGTATTTT. This translates into CASSQDNTHTDTQYF.

This clonotype came up a few times. The CDR3 region is CASSSPDGPNYGYTF. CDR3 nucleotide sequence: TGTGCCAGCAGCTCCCCGGACGGCCCTAACTATGGCTACACCTTC. The chain links TRBV7-9 to TRBJ1-2; no reliable D call. Germline CDR1 SEHNR, CDR2 FQNEAQ (reference sequence). V dropped 4 bases and J dropped 0 bases, with 12 bases sitting between them. The CDR3 extends over 15 amino acids.

V is TRBV5-1 and J is TRBJ1-1, with D perhaps TRBD1 (5 bases). The germline V gene has CDR1 SGHRS and CDR2 YFSETQ. The CDR3 has 14 residues. The V and J ends lost 4 bases and 1 base respectively, with 11 bases between them. The CDR3 is CASSVGEGNTEAFF. In DNA, the CDR3 is TGCGCCAGCAGCGTGGGGGAGGGGAACACTGAAGCTTTCTTT.

J is TRBJ2-4 and V is TRBV5-1; D is ambiguous. The V gene lost 2 bases and the J gene lost 0 bases, with 9 bases spanning the gap. CDR3 size: 15 residues. Germline-derived CDR1 and CDR2 are SGHRS and YFSETQ. CDR3 loop: CASSFGVVAKNIQYF. The CDR3 DNA reads as TGCGCCAGCAGCTTTGGGGTAGTAGCCAAAAACATTCAGTACTTC. Drawing the rest from reference TRBV5-1 and TRBJ2-4, the complete variable domain is KAGVTQTPRYLIKTRGQQVTLSCSPISGHRSVSWYQQTPGQGLQFLFEYFSETQRNKGNFPGRFSGRQFSNSRSEMNVSTLELGDSALYLCASSFGVVAKNIQYFGAGTRLSVL.

This clonotype was observed a handful of times. This chain links TRBV20-1 with TRBJ1-5, with 8 bases identical to TRBD1. Trimming took 3 bases from V and 13 from J; bases not matched to a gene: 2. CDR3 size: 10 residues. The germline CDR1 and CDR2 sequences are DFQATT and SNEGSKA (reference sequence). The CDR3 reads CSASRTGQHF. The CDR3, as DNA: TGCAGTGCTAGTCGGACAGGGCAGCATTTT.

This chain joins TRBV10-3 and TRBJ2-4, with D perhaps matching TRBD1 or TRBD2 (5 bases each). The V gene lost 5 bases and the J gene lost 0 bases, with 8 bases spanning the gap. Germline CDR1 reads ENHRY; CDR2 reads SYGVKD. The CDR3 is made up of 14 amino acids. The CDR3 loop is CAISSGLAKNIQYF. As DNA, the CDR3 is TGTGCCATCAGTTCGGGGCTAGCCAAAAACATTCAGTACTTC.

This clonotype was seen a handful of times. The chain combines TRBV20-1 with TRBJ2-7; D is uncertain. The CDR3 consists of 14 residues. Trimming took 7 bases from V and 0 from J, leaving 16 bases between them. The germline gives CDR1 DFQATT, CDR2 SNEGSKA (reference sequence). This chain's CDR3 is CSVYYSGFSYEQYF. CDR3 DNA: TGCAGTGTCTACTATTCCGGGTTCTCCTACGAGCAGTACTTC.

In its sample, this clonotype was seen a few times. The J gene is TRBJ1-2, the V gene TRBV20-1; no firm D call. CDR1 is DFQATT and CDR2 is SNEGSKA in the germline V gene (reference sequence). Trimming took off 3 bases at V and 2 bases at J, with 13 bases between the two ends. This CDR3 spans 14 amino acids. The CDR3 coding sequence is TGCAGTGCTAGGCACCCTCCGGGGAACTATGGCTACACCTTC. Its protein product is CSARHPPGNYGYTF.

The V call is TRBV10-3, the J call TRBJ2-4; D is ambiguous. The CDR3 is 14 residues long. Trimming took 0 bases from V and 6 from J, leaving 9 bases between them. Germline values: CDR1 ENHRY, CDR2 SYGVKD. CDR3 nucleotide sequence: TGTGCCATCAGTGAGTCCGGTCCCCTAAACATTCAGTACTTC. Translated, it gives CAISESGPLNIQYF.

The chain combines TRBV27 with TRBJ2-1; 8 bases are a match to TRBD2. With 6 bases clipped from V and 9 bases from J, the junction kept 10 bases outside the gene matches. Germline values: CDR1 MNHEY, CDR2 SMNVEV (reference sequence). This CDR3 is built from 14 residues. CDR3 nucleotide sequence: TGTGCCAGCAGGGTTCTAGCGGGTTTAGGTGAGCAGTTCTTC. This translates into CASRVLAGLGEQFF.

This clonotype showed up just a few times. CDR3 sequence: CASSYLVRSYNEQFF. For the CDR3, the DNA is TGTGCCAGCAGTTACTTGGTGCGGTCCTACAATGAGCAGTTCTTC. The chain uses TRBV6-2 or TRBV6-3 and TRBJ2-1; D call uncertain. CDR3 size: 15 residues. V lost 1 base and J 1 base, leaving 8 bases between the germline ends. Germline V gives CDR1 MNHEY, CDR2 SVGEGT.